These T cell receptor beta chains were read from a single sample in a study of control samples from healthy donors and cancer patients. Assay: immunoSEQ multiplex PCR; the TCRdb copy retains only in-frame clones and omits some. The repertoire includes approximately 140,000 clones, around 94% of them detected once, and around 14% sits in the top ten. The material sequenced was blood. The receptors here all came from a man aged 35 to 55 in good health. Both conserved end residues are part of each CDR3. D genes are given only for firm matches. Clone size, where shown, is once, few, many, or a class for clones that have expanded.

D gene	V gene	clone size	J gene	CDR3 protein	CDR3 DNA
-	TRBV5-6	-	TRBJ2-1	CASSVLVLYHEQFF	TGTGCCAGCAGCGTACTAGTACTGTACCATGAGCAGTTCTTC
-	TRBV3-1/TRBV3-2	-	TRBJ2-2	CASRDPNTGELFF	TGTGCCAGCCGGGACCCCAACACCGGGGAGCTGTTTTTT
TRBD1	TRBV29-1	-	TRBJ2-1	CSGKQGAIHNEQFF	TGCAGCGGAAAACAGGGGGCCATTCACAATGAGCAGTTCTTC
-	TRBV10-1	once	TRBJ1-4	CASSDLPAAGELFF	TGCGCCAGCAGTGATCTCCCGGCGGCGGGGGAACTGTTTTTT
-	TRBV28	-	TRBJ1-2	CASSPGGGNYGYTF	TGTGCCAGCAGTCCGGGGGGAGGTAACTATGGCTACACCTTC
TRBD1	TRBV11-3	-	TRBJ1-2	CASSQPGQGANGYTF	TGTGCCAGCAGTCAACCGGGACAGGGGGCGAATGGCTACACCTTC
-	TRBV6-2/TRBV6-3	once	TRBJ2-2	CASSRLVGTGELFF	TGTGCCAGCAGTCGACTAGTAGGCACCGGGGAGCTGTTTTTT
TRBD2	TRBV18	-	TRBJ2-2	CASSHSGTSGKNTGELFF	TGTGCCAGCTCACACTCCGGGACTAGCGGGAAGAACACCGGGGAGCTGTTTTTT
-	TRBV28	once	TRBJ1-2	CASSRQALRGYGYTF	TGTGCCAGCAGTCGACAGGCTCTTCGGGGCTATGGCTACACCTTC
-	TRBV7-6	few	TRBJ2-5	CASSLSEGGAFLGTQYF	TGTGCCAGCAGCTTAAGTGAAGGGGGAGCTTTTCTGGGGACCCAGTACTTC
-	TRBV27	-	TRBJ1-5	CASSFVRFYSNQPQHF	TGTGCCAGCAGTTTTGTCCGTTTTTATAGCAATCAGCCCCAGCATTTT
TRBD1	TRBV5-1	-	TRBJ1-5	CASSPGTGKNQPQHF	TGCGCCAGCAGCCCCGGGACAGGGAAAAATCAGCCCCAGCATTTT
TRBD1	TRBV25-1	-	TRBJ1-6	CASSGARTGGAYNSPLHF	TGTGCCAGCAGTGGAGCACGGACAGGGGGCGCCTATAATTCACCCCTCCACTTT
TRBD1	TRBV25-1	-	TRBJ1-4	CASSVGTGINEKLFF	TGTGCCAGCAGTGTGGGGACAGGCATTAATGAAAAACTGTTTTTT
TRBD1	TRBV7-6	-	TRBJ2-7	CASSLRRGQGANEQYF	TGTGCCAGCAGCTTACGAAGGGGACAGGGGGCTAACGAGCAGTACTTC
-	TRBV5-1	-	TRBJ1-6	CASSVSGSPLHF	TGCGCCAGCAGCGTCAGTGGATCACCCCTCCACTTT
TRBD1	TRBV15	-	TRBJ1-1	CATSREAKQGARAFF	TGTGCCACCAGCAGAGAAGCCAAACAGGGGGCGAGAGCTTTCTTT
TRBD1	TRBV5-6	-	TRBJ1-3	CASSHTGTGGNTIYF	TGTGCCAGCAGCCATACCGGGACAGGCGGAAACACCATATATTTT
-	TRBV10-3	-	TRBJ1-5	CAISESVGNQPQHF	TGTGCCATCAGTGAATCTGTAGGGAATCAGCCCCAGCATTTT
TRBD1	TRBV3-1/TRBV3-2	-	TRBJ1-4	CASKLGQGVEKLFF	TGTGCCAGCAAACTAGGACAGGGGGTCGAAAAACTGTTTTTT
-	TRBV5-1	-	TRBJ2-1	CASSSQGTEYNEQFF	TGCGCCAGCAGCTCCCAGGGTACAGAATACAATGAGCAATTCTTC
-	TRBV5-6	once	TRBJ2-7	CASSLSSSYEQYF	TGTGCCAGCAGCTTGAGCAGCTCCTACGAGCAGTACTTC
-	TRBV28	-	TRBJ1-1	CASTLDNLTEAFF	TGTGCCAGCACCTTGGACAATCTCACTGAAGCTTTCTTT
-	TRBV19	-	TRBJ2-6	CASSIIPGANVLTF	TGTGCCAGTAGCATCATCCCCGGGGCCAACGTCCTGACTTTC
-	TRBV5-5	-	TRBJ2-5	CASSLHWPFPQETQYF	TGTGCCAGCAGCTTGCATTGGCCTTTCCCCCAAGAGACCCAGTACTTC
-	TRBV11-2	-	TRBJ2-5	CASSLEWQSQETQYF	TGTGCCAGCAGCTTAGAGTGGCAGTCTCAAGAGACCCAGTACTTC
-	TRBV30	-	TRBJ2-1	CAWSVRRGDEQFF	TGTGCCTGGAGTGTACGGAGGGGGGACGAGCAGTTCTTC
TRBD2	TRBV4-2	-	TRBJ2-5	CASSQEWGLAGEEETQYF	TGTGCCAGCAGCCAAGAATGGGGACTAGCGGGAGAGGAAGAGACCCAGTACTTC
TRBD2	TRBV6-5	once	TRBJ2-7	CASSYSSSGDEQYF	TGTGCCAGCAGTTACTCCTCTAGCGGGGACGAGCAGTACTTC
TRBD1	TRBV5-4	-	TRBJ1-1	CASSLRTGVNTEAFF	TGTGCCAGCAGCTTAAGGACAGGGGTGAACACTGAAGCTTTCTTT
-	TRBV28	few	TRBJ2-5	CASSLPQGEETQYF	TGTGCCAGCAGTTTGCCACAGGGAGAAGAGACCCAGTACTTC
-	TRBV14	once	TRBJ2-7	CASSQDRGGGTSYEQYF	TGTGCCAGCAGCCAAGATAGAGGCGGGGGCACCTCCTACGAGCAGTACTTC
-	TRBV21-1	-	TRBJ1-2	CASSKEDFARGPNYGYTF	TGTGCCAGCAGCAAAGAAGACTTCGCGAGGGGACCCAACTATGGCTACACCTTC
TRBD1	TRBV28	-	TRBJ1-5	CASSSRQGGNQPQHF	TGTGCCAGCAGTTCTAGACAGGGAGGCAATCAGCCCCAGCATTTT
TRBD2	TRBV5-8	-	TRBJ2-1	CASSFLAGVHNEQFF	TGTGCCAGCAGCTTCCTAGCGGGGGTACACAATGAGCAGTTCTTC
-	TRBV11-2	-	TRBJ1-2	CAITGITGYGYTF	TGTGCCATTACGGGCATAACTGGCTATGGCTACACCTTC
TRBD2	TRBV6-5	-	TRBJ2-1	CASSYSRGGLSRQFF	TGTGCCAGCAGTTACTCGCGGGGGGGCCTAAGTAGGCAGTTCTTC
-	TRBV7-9	-	TRBJ1-4	CASSAPGTSTNEKLFF	TGTGCCAGCAGCGCCCCCGGGACGTCAACTAATGAAAAACTGTTTTTT
-	TRBV13	-	TRBJ2-1	CASSLGHYSMDEQFF	TGTGCCAGCAGCTTAGGCCACTATAGCATGGATGAGCAGTTCTTC
-	TRBV7-9	-	TRBJ1-5	CASSLGADQPQHF	TGTGCCAGCAGCTTAGGGGCCGATCAGCCCCAGCATTTT
-	TRBV7-2	once	TRBJ2-1	CASSFGTGGREQFF	TGTGCCAGCAGCTTCGGGACTGGAGGACGGGAGCAGTTCTTC
-	TRBV10-2	-	TRBJ1-1	CASRSDKGTEAFF	TGCGCCAGCAGGAGCGACAAGGGCACTGAAGCTTTCTTT
-	TRBV6-1	-	TRBJ1-5	CASSDWQPQHF	TGTGCCAGCAGTGATTGGCAGCCCCAGCATTTT